The 29 T cell receptor beta chains below were found in one sample sequenced in a study of blood T cell repertoires in COVID-19. Libraries were prepared by immunoSEQ multiplex PCR; TCRdb keeps only in-frame clonotypes and omits some of them. The sample consists of a few hundred thousand clones, 70% to 90% of them appearing once. Sequencing was done on a sample of PBMCs or T cells enriched from blood (not recorded which). The source of these receptors is a young woman who had recovered from COVID-19.

This chain connects TRBV3-1 (or the pseudogene TRBV3-2) to TRBJ1-1, with unresolved D. This CDR3 has 14 amino acids. Germline V gene data show CDR1 as LGHDT and CDR2 as YNNKEL (reference sequence). V was trimmed by 1 base and J by 2 bases, leaving 8 bases between them. The chain's CDR3 is CASSQVPFNTEAFF. The CDR3 DNA reads TGTGCCAGCAGCCAAGTTCCCTTTAACACTGAAGCTTTCTTT.

The CDR3 protein is CATRQAQETQYF. DNA for the CDR3: TGTGCCACCCGACAGGCCCAAGAGACCCAGTACTTC. The chain employs TRBV6-5 and TRBJ2-5; D perhaps matches TRBD1 (6 bases). V lost 10 bases and J lost 1, with 10 bases in between. Per the germline V gene, CDR1 is MNHEY and CDR2 is SVGAGI. The CDR3 spans 12 residues.

The chain joins TRBV27 to TRBJ1-1; D possibly corresponds to TRBD1 (5 bases). The CDR3 has 15 amino acids. V was pared by 0 bases and J by 1 base, with 9 bases between. The germline V gene has CDR1 MNHEY and CDR2 SMNVEV (reference sequence). CDR3 nucleotide sequence: TGTGCCAGCAGTTTATCGGCGACAGCGAACACTGAAGCTTTCTTT. Translated: CASSLSATANTEAFF.

The chain uses TRBV28 and TRBJ2-7, with D tentatively TRBD2 (5 bases). Germline CDR1 is MDHEN and CDR2 is SYDVKM. V was cut by 3 bases and J by 3 bases, with 6 bases left in between. CDR3 length: 12 residues. CDR3 sequence: CASSLRVYEQYF. DNA of the CDR3: TGTGCCAGCAGTTTGAGGGTCTACGAGCAGTACTTC. The entire variable domain, with the rest obtained from reference TRBV28 and TRBJ2-7, is as follows: DVKVTQSSRYLVKRTGEKVFLECVQDMDHENMFWYRQDPGLGLRLIYFSYDVKMKEKGDIPEGYSVSREKKERFSLILESASTNQTSMYLCASSLRVYEQYFGPGTRLTVT.

The chain uses TRBV10-1 and TRBJ2-3, with 12 positions matching TRBD2. Germline V lookup: CDR1 WNHNN, CDR2 SYGVQD (reference sequence). The CDR3 sequence is 18 residues long. The ends lost 5 bases at V and 4 bases at J; junction bases unmatched: 13. CDR3 region: CASSPASGGAIQADTQYF. The CDR3 coding sequence is TGCGCCAGCAGTCCCGCTAGCGGGGGGGCCATTCAGGCAGATACGCAGTATTTT.

The chain links TRBV19 to TRBJ1-5; TRBD1 aligns across 9 bases. This CDR3 region has 15 residues. V trimming: 6 bases; J trimming: 9 bases; junction bases outside the gene matches: 12. The germline CDR1 and CDR2 sequences are LNHDA and SQIVND (reference sequence). The CDR3 nucleotides are TGTGCCAGTAGCTTCTCTGCGGGACAGGGCGGGCCCCAGCATTTT. Encoded protein: CASSFSAGQGGPQHF.

The genes are TRBV18 and TRBJ2-5; 7 nucleotides match TRBD2. Looked up from germline, CDR1 is KGHSH and CDR2 is LQKENI. J gave up 11 bases and V 1 base, and 4 bases lay outside the gene matches. The CDR3 covers 12 residues. The CDR3 region is CASSPQAGVQYF. CDR3 coding DNA: TGTGCCAGCTCACCACAGGCGGGAGTGCAGTACTTC.

The gene calls are TRBV12-3 or TRBV12-4 and TRBJ1-2; D is uncertain. This CDR3 has 11 amino acids. Trimming left V 3 bases short and J 7 bases short, with 6 bases between. For the CDR3, the DNA is TGTGCCAGCAGTTTTGGAGGTGGCTACACCTTC. Translation: CASSFGGGYTF.

The genes are TRBV19 and TRBJ2-3; TRBD2 aligns across 15 bases. The CDR3 is made up of 18 amino acids. V was pared by 3 bases and J by 0 bases, with 4 bases of the junction left unmatched. Germline lookup yields CDR1 LNHDA and CDR2 SQIVND (reference sequence). The CDR3 nucleotides are TGTGCCAGTAGTATCGGACTAGCGGGAGGGCCAAGCACAGATACGCAGTATTTT. Its translation is CASSIGLAGGPSTDTQYF.

The V and J genes are TRBV7-2 and TRBJ1-3; D is uncertain. This CDR3 spans 17 amino acids. Trimming took off 4 bases at V and 2 bases at J, with 18 bases between the two ends. Looked up from germline, CDR1 is SGHTA and CDR2 is FQGNSA. DNA for the CDR3: TGTGCCAGCAGCTCCTATGGAGGGCTGGGGACTGGAAACACCATATATTTT. As protein: CASSSYGGLGTGNTIYF.

The rearrangement uses TRBV14 and TRBJ1-2, with 9 bases aligning to TRBD1. Germline assignment: CDR1 SGHDN and CDR2 FVKESK. The CDR3 is made up of 14 amino acids. The V gene end was trimmed by 4 bases and the J gene end by 8 bases; junction bases not matched to a gene: 8. The CDR3: CASSPGTGREGYTF. Written as DNA, the CDR3 is TGTGCCAGCAGCCCCGGGACAGGGAGAGAAGGCTACACCTTC.

The J gene is TRBJ1-3, the V gene TRBV7-8; D possibly corresponds to TRBD1 (6 bases). CDR3 size: 17 residues. Germline loops: CDR1 SGHVS, CDR2 FQNEAQ. Trimming pared 1 base from V and 0 bases from J, leaving 13 bases between. The CDR3, as DNA: TGTGCCAGCAGCTTAGTCGGATCAGGGGCCTCTGGAAACACCATATATTTT. Protein sequence: CASSLVGSGASGNTIYF.

This clone was seen a single time. V and J are TRBV4-1 and TRBJ1-2; 8 bases are shared with TRBD1. V dropped 5 bases and J dropped 5; count of bases not matched to a gene: 7. The length of the CDR3 is 14 residues. Germline V lookup: CDR1 MGHRA, CDR2 YSYEKL. CDR3 sequence: CASSSDRAPYGYTF. In DNA form, the CDR3 reads TGCGCCAGCAGCTCGGACAGGGCGCCATATGGCTACACCTTC.

This sequence joins TRBV19 and TRBJ1-2, with 9 nucleotides matching TRBD1. The junction had 4 bases not matched to a gene; V was cut back by 10 bases and J by 4 bases. Germline V gene lookup returns CDR1 LNHDA and CDR2 SQIVND (reference sequence). The CDR3 length is 12 residues. This chain's CDR3 is CAIGQGPYGYTF. DNA for the CDR3: TGTGCCATCGGACAGGGGCCCTATGGCTACACCTTC. Drawing the rest from reference TRBV19 and TRBJ1-2, the complete variable domain is DGGITQSPKYLFRKEGQNVTLSCEQNLNHDAMYWYRQDPGQGLRLIYYSQIVNDFQKGDIAEGYSVSREKKESFPLTVTSAQKNPTAFYLCAIGQGPYGYTFGSGTRLTVV.

This clone has just a few counts. V is TRBV6-5 and J is TRBJ2-2; 8 nucleotides agree with TRBD2. Germline CDR1 MNHEY, CDR2 SVGAGI. The J segment lost 1 base and the V segment lost 6 bases, leaving 4 bases of the junction unmatched. This CDR3 is 15 amino acids long. The CDR3 sequence is CASSKTSGNTGELFF. For the CDR3, the DNA is TGTGCCAGCAGCAAAACTAGCGGGAACACCGGGGAGCTGTTTTTT.

V usage is TRBV5-4 and J usage is TRBJ2-5; D may be TRBD1 (5 bases). V lost 3 bases and J lost 2, with 11 bases in between. This CDR3 has 14 residues. Germline V gene lookup returns CDR1 SGHNT and CDR2 YYREEE (reference sequence). DNA of the CDR3: TGTGCCAGCAGCTCGCGACAGTCTCAAGAGACCCAGTACTTC. This gives the protein CASSSRQSQETQYF.

The chain carries TRBV27 and TRBJ1-5; weak D call: TRBD1 (5 bases). This CDR3 is 14 amino acids long. The germline V and J ends were trimmed by 5 bases and 10 bases, with 18 bases remaining between them. CDR1 is MNHEY and CDR2 is SMNVEV in the germline V gene (reference sequence). CDR3 DNA sequence: TGTGCCAGCAGTAGAGGTCCAGGGCTCTACCCCCAGCATTTT. It is translated as CASSRGPGLYPQHF.

The chain recombines TRBV3-1 (or the pseudogene TRBV3-2) with TRBJ2-5, with TRBD2 matching over 7 bases. V dropped 10 bases and J dropped 1; count of bases not matched to a gene: 6. CDR3 length: 13 residues. The germline gives CDR1 LGHDT, CDR2 YNNKEL (reference sequence). In nucleotides, the CDR3 is TGTGCCATCGGGGGGAGGGTCCAAGAGACCCAGTACTTC. Amino acids: CAIGGRVQETQYF.

This sequence joins TRBV9 and TRBJ1-3; D is undetermined. Germline V gene sequence: CDR1 SGDLS, CDR2 YYNGEE. The CDR3 extends over 15 amino acids. V was trimmed by 3 bases and J by 0 bases, leaving 10 bases between them. CDR3 sequence: CASSASGSSGNTIYF. The CDR3 nucleotides read TGTGCCAGCAGCGCCTCCGGTAGCTCTGGAAACACCATATATTTT. The complete variable domain, with remaining parts taken from reference TRBV9 and TRBJ1-3, reads DSGVTQTPKHLITATGQRVTLRCSPRSGDLSVYWYQQSLDQGLQFLIQYYNGEERAKGNILERFSAQQFPDLHSELNLSSLELGDSALYFCASSASGSSGNTIYFGEGSWLTVV.

DNA for the CDR3: TGCAGCGTGAAGGACAGGGAGAACTACGAGCAGTACTTC. Its translation: CSVKDRENYEQYF. This sequence joins TRBV29-1 and TRBJ2-7, with TRBD1 matching over 8 bases. The junction had 7 bases not matched to a gene; V was cut back by 6 bases and J by 3 bases. From germline, CDR1 is SQVTM and CDR2 ANQGSEA. This CDR3 is built from 13 residues.

The chain couples TRBV19 to TRBJ1-4; D unclear. This CDR3 is 15 amino acids long. The V end was cut by 6 bases, the J end by 7 bases, with 18 bases between. Per germline, CDR1 LNHDA and CDR2 SQIVND (reference sequence). In DNA form, the CDR3 reads TGTGCCAGTAGAAACCCTGAAGGACGGGGTGAAAAACTGTTTTTT. Translation gives CASRNPEGRGEKLFF.

This rearrangement joins TRBV4-1 to TRBJ1-5; 9 bases are a match to TRBD1. From germline, CDR1 is MGHRA and CDR2 YSYEKL. This CDR3 comprises 16 residues. After removal of 4 bases from V and 0 bases from J, the junction contained 4 bases not matched to a gene. This CDR3 reads CASSRDRDYSNQPQHF. The DNA for the CDR3 is TGCGCCAGCAGCCGGGACAGGGATTATAGCAATCAGCCCCAGCATTTT.

The V gene is TRBV13, the J gene TRBJ2-1; D perhaps matches TRBD2 (6 bases). V lost 5 bases to trimming and J lost 0 bases, with 11 bases between them. In germline, CDR1 is PRHDT, CDR2 FYEKMQ (reference sequence). The CDR3 is 15 amino acids. As DNA, the CDR3 is TGTGCCAGCAGCCCTCCGGGACTCTCCTACAATGAGCAGTTCTTC. It translates to CASSPPGLSYNEQFF. The entire variable domain, with the rest obtained from reference TRBV13 and TRBJ2-1, is as follows: AAGVIQSPRHLIKEKRETATLKCYPIPRHDTVYWYQQGPGQDPQFLISFYEKMQSDKGSIPDRFSAQQFSDYHSELNMSSLELGDSALYFCASSPPGLSYNEQFFGPGTRLTVL.

The chain has TRBV5-4 and TRBJ2-6, with D possibly TRBD1 on 5 matching bases. Germline loops: CDR1 SGHNT, CDR2 YYREEE (reference sequence). V dropped 0 bases and J dropped 2 bases, with 12 bases sitting between them. The CDR3 is made up of 17 amino acids. The CDR3 DNA sequence: TGTGCCAGCAGCTTGGGGAGACAGTCTACTGGGGCCAACGTCCTGACTTTC. This encodes CASSLGRQSTGANVLTF.

The chain couples TRBV27 to TRBJ1-4; D is unresolved. Trimming shortened V by 4 bases and J by 6 bases, and 12 bases separated the two germline ends. Germline-derived CDR1 and CDR2 are MNHEY and SMNVEV (reference sequence). The CDR3 has 14 residues. CDR3: CASSSGGKYEKLFF. CDR3 DNA sequence: TGTGCCAGCAGTTCCGGAGGGAAATATGAAAAACTGTTTTTT.

This chain joins TRBV6-5 and TRBJ1-2, with a weak D call TRBD1 (6 bases). This CDR3 comprises 15 residues. Trimming removed 5 bases at V and 6 bases at J, with 19 bases between. Germline CDR1 reads MNHEY; CDR2 reads SVGAGI. CDR3 amino acids: CASSTVGVGANGYTF. CDR3 coding DNA: TGTGCCAGCAGTACCGTCGGGGTGGGGGCGAATGGCTACACCTTC.

This clone is a singleton in its sample. The V and J genes are TRBV25-1 and TRBJ1-1, with a tentative D call TRBD1 (5 bases). Trimming cost V 4 bases and J 0 bases, with 15 bases left between them. CDR3 length: 16 amino acids. CDR1 is MGHDK, CDR2 SYGVNS, per germline. Written as DNA, the CDR3 is TGTGCCAGCAGTGGCATACTTGGGGGGATGAACACTGAAGCTTTCTTT. Protein: CASSGILGGMNTEAFF.

The rearrangement uses TRBV19 and TRBJ1-6; D is uncertain. V was cut by 1 base and J by 0 bases, with 4 bases left in between. From germline, CDR1 is LNHDA and CDR2 SQIVND (reference sequence). The CDR3 consists of 15 residues. The CDR3 DNA follows: TGTGCCAGTAGTATAGGGAGCTCCTATAATTCACCCCTCCACTTT. Its protein product is CASSIGSSYNSPLHF.

This clone was seen only a few times. The chain joins TRBV30 to TRBJ2-7; D possibly corresponds to TRBD2 (6 bases). V lost 2 bases, J lost 2 bases, and 13 bases lay in between. The CDR3 spans 14 residues. CDR1 is GTSNPN, CDR2 SVGIG, per germline (reference sequence). CDR3 loop: CAWSLGGIPYEQYF. The DNA of the CDR3 is TGTGCCTGGAGTTTGGGGGGTATCCCCTACGAGCAGTACTTC.